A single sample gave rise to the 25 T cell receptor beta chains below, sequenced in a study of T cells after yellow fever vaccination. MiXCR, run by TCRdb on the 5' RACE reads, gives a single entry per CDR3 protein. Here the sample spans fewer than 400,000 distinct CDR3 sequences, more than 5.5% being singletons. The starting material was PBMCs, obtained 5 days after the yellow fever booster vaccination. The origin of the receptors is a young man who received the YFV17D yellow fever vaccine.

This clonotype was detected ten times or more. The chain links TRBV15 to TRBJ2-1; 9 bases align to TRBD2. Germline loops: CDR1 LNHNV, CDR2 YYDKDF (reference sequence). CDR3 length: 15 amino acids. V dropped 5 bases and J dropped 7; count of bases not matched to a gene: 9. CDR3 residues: CATSWAGGPWNEQFF. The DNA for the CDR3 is TGTGCCACCAGCTGGGCGGGAGGGCCTTGGAATGAGCAGTTCTTC.

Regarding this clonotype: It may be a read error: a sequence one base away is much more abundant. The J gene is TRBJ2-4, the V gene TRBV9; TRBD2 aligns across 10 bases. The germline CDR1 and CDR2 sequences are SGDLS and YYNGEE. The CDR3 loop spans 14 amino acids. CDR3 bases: TGTACCAGCAGCGCCCAACTAGCGGGGACTACGCAGTACTTC. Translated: CTSSAQLAGTTQYF.

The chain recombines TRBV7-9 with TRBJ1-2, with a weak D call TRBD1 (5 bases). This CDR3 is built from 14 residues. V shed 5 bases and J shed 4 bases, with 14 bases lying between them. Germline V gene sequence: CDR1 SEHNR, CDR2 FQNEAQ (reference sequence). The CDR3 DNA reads TGTGCCAGCAGCCCGTGGGGCAGGGTCTATGGCTACACCTTC. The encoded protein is CASSPWGRVYGYTF.

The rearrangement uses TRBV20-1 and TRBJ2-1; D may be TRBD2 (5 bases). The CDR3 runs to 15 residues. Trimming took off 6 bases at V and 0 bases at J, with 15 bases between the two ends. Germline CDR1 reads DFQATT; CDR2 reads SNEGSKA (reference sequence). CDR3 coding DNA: TGCAGTGCCCCCCTAGCCGGTCGCTCCTACAATGAGCAGTTCTTC. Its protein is CSAPLAGRSYNEQFF.

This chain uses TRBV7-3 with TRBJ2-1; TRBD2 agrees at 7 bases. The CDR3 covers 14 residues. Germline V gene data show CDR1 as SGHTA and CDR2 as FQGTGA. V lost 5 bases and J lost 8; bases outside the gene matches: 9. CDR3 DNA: TGTGCCAGCAGCCTAATGGGTGCGGGAGATGAGCAGTTCTTC. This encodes CASSLMGAGDEQFF.

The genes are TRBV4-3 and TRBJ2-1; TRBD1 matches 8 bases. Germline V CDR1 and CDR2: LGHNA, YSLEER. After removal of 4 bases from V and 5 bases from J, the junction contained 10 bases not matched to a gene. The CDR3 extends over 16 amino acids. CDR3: CASSLRQGRFDNEQFF. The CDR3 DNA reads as TGCGCCAGCAGCCTTAGACAGGGGAGGTTCGACAATGAGCAGTTCTTC.

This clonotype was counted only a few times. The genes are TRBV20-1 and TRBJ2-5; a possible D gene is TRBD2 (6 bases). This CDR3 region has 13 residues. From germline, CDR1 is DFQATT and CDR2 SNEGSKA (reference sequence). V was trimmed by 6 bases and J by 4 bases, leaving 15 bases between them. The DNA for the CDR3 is TGCAGTGCCGAGACTAGGGCCACAGAGACCCAGTACTTC. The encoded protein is CSAETRATETQYF.

The CDR3 coding sequence is TGTGCCAGCAGCTTAGGAACCACGAGGAGGGCGGGGGGGGAGACCCAGTACTTC. As protein: CASSLGTTRRAGGETQYF. J is TRBJ2-5 and V is TRBV11-2, with TRBD2 identical over 9 bases. This CDR3 spans 18 amino acids. V shed 1 base and J 5 bases; nucleotides not matched to a gene: 14. The germline gives CDR1 SGHAT, CDR2 FQNNGV.

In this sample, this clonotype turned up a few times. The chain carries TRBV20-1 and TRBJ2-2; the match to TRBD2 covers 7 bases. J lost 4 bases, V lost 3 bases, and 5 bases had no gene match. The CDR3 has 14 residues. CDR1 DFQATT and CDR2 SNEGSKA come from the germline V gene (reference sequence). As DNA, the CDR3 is TGCAGTGCTAGCAGGGAGGGCTTCACCGGGGAGCTGTTTTTT. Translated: CSASREGFTGELFF.

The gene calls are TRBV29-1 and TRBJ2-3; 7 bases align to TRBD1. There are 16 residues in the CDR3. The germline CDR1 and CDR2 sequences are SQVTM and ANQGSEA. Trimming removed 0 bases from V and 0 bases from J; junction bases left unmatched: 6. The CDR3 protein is CSVEDPDRSSTDTQYF. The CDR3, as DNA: TGCAGCGTTGAAGACCCGGACAGGTCTAGCACAGATACGCAGTATTTT.

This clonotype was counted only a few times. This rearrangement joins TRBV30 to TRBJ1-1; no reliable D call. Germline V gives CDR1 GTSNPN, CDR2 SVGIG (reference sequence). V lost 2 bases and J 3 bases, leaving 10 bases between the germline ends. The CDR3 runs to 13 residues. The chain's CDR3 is CAWSSRMDTEAFF. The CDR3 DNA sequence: TGTGCCTGGAGTTCCCGTATGGACACTGAAGCTTTCTTT.

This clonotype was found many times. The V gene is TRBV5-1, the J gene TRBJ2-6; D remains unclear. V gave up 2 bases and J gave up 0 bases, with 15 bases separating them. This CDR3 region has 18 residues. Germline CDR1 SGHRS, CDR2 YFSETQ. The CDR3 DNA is TGCGCCAGCAGCTTCACGCGTGCGAGGAACTCTGGGGCCAACGTCCTGACTTTC. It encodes CASSFTRARNSGANVLTF. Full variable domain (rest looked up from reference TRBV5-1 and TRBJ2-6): KAGVTQTPRYLIKTRGQQVTLSCSPISGHRSVSWYQQTPGQGLQFLFEYFSETQRNKGNFPGRFSGRQFSNSRSEMNVSTLELGDSALYLCASSFTRARNSGANVLTFGAGSRLTVL.

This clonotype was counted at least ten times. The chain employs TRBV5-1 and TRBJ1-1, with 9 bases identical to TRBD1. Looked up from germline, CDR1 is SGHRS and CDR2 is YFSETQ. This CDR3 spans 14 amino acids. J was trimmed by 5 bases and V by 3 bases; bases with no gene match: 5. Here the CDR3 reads CASSSGQGRTEAFF. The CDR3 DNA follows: TGCGCCAGCAGCTCCGGACAGGGGCGGACTGAAGCTTTCTTT.

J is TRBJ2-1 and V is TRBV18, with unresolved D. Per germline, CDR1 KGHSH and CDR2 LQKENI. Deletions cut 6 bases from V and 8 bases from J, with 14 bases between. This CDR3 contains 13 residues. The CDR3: CASSVIQGYEQFF. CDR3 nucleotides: TGTGCCAGCTCTGTAATCCAAGGGTATGAGCAGTTCTTC.

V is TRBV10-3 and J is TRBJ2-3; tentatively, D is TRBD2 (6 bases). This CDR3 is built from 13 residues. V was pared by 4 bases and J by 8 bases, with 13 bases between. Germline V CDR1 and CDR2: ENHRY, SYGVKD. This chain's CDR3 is CAISGGETSTQYF. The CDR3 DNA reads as TGTGCCATCAGTGGGGGGGAGACTAGTACGCAGTATTTT.

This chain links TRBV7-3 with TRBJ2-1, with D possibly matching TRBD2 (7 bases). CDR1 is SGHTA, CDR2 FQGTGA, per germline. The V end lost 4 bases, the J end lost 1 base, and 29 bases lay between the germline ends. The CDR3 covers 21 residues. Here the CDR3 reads CASSSHSWGGLHTLSYNEQFF. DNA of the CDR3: TGTGCCAGCAGCTCCCACTCATGGGGGGGGCTTCACACCCTATCCTACAATGAGCAGTTCTTC.

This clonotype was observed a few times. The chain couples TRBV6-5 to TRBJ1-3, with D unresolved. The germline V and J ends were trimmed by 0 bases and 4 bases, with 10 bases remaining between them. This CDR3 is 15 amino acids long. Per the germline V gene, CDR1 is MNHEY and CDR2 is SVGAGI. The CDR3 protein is CASSYSKGRGNTIYF. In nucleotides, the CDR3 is TGTGCCAGCAGTTACTCGAAGGGCAGGGGAAACACCATATATTTT.

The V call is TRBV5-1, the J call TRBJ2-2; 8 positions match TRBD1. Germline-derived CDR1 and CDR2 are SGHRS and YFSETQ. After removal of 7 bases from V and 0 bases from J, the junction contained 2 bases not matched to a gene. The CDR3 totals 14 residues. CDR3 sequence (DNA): TGCGCCAGCCGACAGGGGACGAACACCGGGGAGCTGTTTTTT. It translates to CASRQGTNTGELFF.

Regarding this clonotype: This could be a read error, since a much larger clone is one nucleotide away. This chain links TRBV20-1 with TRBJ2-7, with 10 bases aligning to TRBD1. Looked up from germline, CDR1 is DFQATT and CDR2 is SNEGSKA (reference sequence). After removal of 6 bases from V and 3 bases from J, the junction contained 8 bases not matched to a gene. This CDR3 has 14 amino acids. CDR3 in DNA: TGCAGTGCGACCGACAGGGGGCCTATCTACGAGCAGTACTTC. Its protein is CSATDRGPIYEQYF.

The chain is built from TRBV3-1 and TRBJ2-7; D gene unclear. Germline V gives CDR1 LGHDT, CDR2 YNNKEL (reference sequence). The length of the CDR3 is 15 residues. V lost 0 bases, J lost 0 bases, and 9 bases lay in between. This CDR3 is CASSQDLVPSYEQYF. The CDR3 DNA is TGTGCCAGCAGCCAAGATCTCGTTCCCTCCTACGAGCAGTACTTC.

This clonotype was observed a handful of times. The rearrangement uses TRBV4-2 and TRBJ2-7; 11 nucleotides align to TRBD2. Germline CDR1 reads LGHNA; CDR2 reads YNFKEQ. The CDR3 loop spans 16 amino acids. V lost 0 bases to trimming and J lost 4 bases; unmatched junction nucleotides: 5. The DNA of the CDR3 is TGTGCCAGCAGCCAAGATCTTCTAGCGGGAGGTTACGAGCAGTACTTC. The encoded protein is CASSQDLLAGGYEQYF.

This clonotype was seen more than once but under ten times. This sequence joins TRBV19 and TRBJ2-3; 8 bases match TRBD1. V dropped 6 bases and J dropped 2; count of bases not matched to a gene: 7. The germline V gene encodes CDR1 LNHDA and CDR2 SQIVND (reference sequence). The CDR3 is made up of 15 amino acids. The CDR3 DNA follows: TGTGCCAGTAGCAGAGGGGACAGGTTCACAGATACGCAGTATTTT. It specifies CASSRGDRFTDTQYF.

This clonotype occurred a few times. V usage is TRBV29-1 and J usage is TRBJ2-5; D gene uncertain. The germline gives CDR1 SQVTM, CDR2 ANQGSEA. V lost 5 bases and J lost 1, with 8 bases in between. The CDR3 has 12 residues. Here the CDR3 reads CSVHPGQETQYF. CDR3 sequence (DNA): TGCAGCGTTCACCCAGGCCAAGAGACCCAGTACTTC.

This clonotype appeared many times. In DNA form, the CDR3 reads TGTGCCAGCAGCTACAGTATTAACACCGGGGAGCTGTTTTTT. This codes for CASSYSINTGELFF. The chain links TRBV6-5 to TRBJ2-2; D remains ambiguous. The CDR3 length is 14 residues. Between the trimmed V and J ends, which lost 6 bases and 2 bases, there was a span of 10 bases. Germline V CDR1 and CDR2: MNHEY, SVGAGI.

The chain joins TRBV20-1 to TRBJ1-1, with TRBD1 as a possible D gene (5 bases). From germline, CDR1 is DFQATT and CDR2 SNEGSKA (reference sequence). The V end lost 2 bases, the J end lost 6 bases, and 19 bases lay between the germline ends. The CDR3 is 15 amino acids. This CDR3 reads CSARRDFQGVAEAFF. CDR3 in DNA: TGCAGTGCTAGAAGGGATTTTCAGGGTGTTGCTGAAGCTTTCTTT.